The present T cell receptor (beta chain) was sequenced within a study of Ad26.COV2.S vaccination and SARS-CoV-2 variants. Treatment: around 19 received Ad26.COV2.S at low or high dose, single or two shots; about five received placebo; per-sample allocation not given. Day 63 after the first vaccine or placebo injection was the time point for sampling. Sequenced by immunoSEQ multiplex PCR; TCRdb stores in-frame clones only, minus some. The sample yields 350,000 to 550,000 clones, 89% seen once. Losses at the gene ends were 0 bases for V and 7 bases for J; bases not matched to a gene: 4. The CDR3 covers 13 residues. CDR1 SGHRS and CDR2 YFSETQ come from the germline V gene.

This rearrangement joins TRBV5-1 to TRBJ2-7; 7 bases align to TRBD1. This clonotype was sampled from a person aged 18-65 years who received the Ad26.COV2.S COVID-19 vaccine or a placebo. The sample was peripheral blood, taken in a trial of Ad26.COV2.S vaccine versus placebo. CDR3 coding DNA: TGCGCCAGCAGCTTGGGGGCAGGGGGAGAGCAGTACGTC. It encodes CASSLGAGGEQYV.